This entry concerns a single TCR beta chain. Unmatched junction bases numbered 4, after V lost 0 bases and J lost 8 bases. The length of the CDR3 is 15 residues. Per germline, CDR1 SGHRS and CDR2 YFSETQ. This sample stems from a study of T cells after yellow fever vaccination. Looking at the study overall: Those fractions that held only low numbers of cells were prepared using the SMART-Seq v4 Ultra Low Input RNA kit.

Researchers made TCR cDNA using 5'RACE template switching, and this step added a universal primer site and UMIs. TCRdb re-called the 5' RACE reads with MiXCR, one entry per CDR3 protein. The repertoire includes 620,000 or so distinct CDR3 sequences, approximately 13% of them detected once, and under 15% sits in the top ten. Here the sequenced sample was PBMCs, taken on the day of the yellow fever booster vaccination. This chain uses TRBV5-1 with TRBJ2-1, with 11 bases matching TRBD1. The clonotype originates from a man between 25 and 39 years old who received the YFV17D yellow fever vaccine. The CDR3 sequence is CASSLGTGGLDEQFF. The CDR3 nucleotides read TGCGCCAGCAGCTTGGGGACAGGGGGCTTGGATGAGCAGTTCTTC.